Listed here is a single TCR beta chain. Profiled with immunoSEQ multiplex PCR; TCRdb holds only in-frame clones, not every one. This sample has about 73,000 clones, with approximately 95% found just once. The V segment lost 5 bases and the J segment 9 bases; nucleotides outside the gene matches: 15. This CDR3 has 16 residues. CDR1 is SEHNR, CDR2 FQNEAQ, per germline (reference sequence). The data are from a study of cytomegalovirus exposure and HLA in healthy donors. About the research overall: Both the 95 to 150 validation repertoires and the 500 to 700 first-cohort repertoires used the same platform, as reported by a later analysis.

The receptor was derived from a man aged 18-30 years in good health and CMV-seronegative. The source material was PBMCs. V and J are TRBV7-9 and TRBJ2-1, with TRBD2 matching 8 bases. CDR3 DNA sequence: TGTGCCAGCAGCCCCCGGGGGGGGCGGAATTACGGTGAGCAGTTCTTC. The encoded protein is CASSPRGGRNYGEQFF.